The 6 T cell receptor beta chains given below trace back to one sample, sequenced in a study of T cell repertoires in cytomegalovirus infection. MiXCR, applied by TCRdb to the reads, yields one record per CDR3 protein. In the table there are some 300,000 distinct CDR3 sequences, approximately 8.9% of which are singletons. The sequenced sample was PBMCs. These TCRs come from a human donor in good health (CMV status not recorded). Some clones in this sample may be carry-over from other donors' samples.

This clonotype was picked up many times. The chain has TRBV28 and TRBJ1-1; D is unresolved. Germline CDR1 is MDHEN and CDR2 is SYDVKM. The germline V and J ends were trimmed by 9 bases and 0 bases, with 14 bases remaining between them. This CDR3 has 14 residues. CDR3 sequence reads: CASQTNRMNTEAFF. CDR3 nucleotide sequence: TGTGCCAGTCAGACTAACCGGATGAACACTGAAGCTTTCTTT.

Only a few counts were recorded for this clonotype. V usage is TRBV2 and J usage is TRBJ2-1; 8 nucleotides agree with TRBD2. This CDR3 spans 14 amino acids. CDR1 and CDR2 from the germline V gene are SNHLY and FYNNEI. In DNA form, the CDR3 reads TGTGCGGAGGGGTCGGGGGGGCTGGGCAATGAGCAGTTCTTC. Protein product: CAEGSGGLGNEQFF.

This clonotype was recorded many times. J is TRBJ1-2 and V is TRBV28; 8 bases fit TRBD1. CDR3 length: 15 amino acids. Per germline, CDR1 MDHEN and CDR2 SYDVKM. V shed 5 bases and J 4 bases; nucleotides not matched to a gene: 9. The CDR3 DNA reads TGTGCCAGCAGTATCGGGACAGGCTCTAGCTATGGCTACACCTTC. Amino acid sequence: CASSIGTGSSYGYTF.

Concerning this clonotype: A much bigger clone sits one base away, suggesting this may be a read error. Since no conserved phenylalanine or tryptophan closes the CDR3, a read error is the likely cause. The chain combines TRBV15 with TRBJ2-5; D may match TRBD1 or TRBD2 (5 bases each). V was trimmed by 0 bases and J by 3 bases, leaving 14 bases between them. The CDR3 has 16 residues. The germline gives CDR1 LNHNV, CDR2 YYDKDF (reference sequence). CDR3 amino acids: CATSRDHPGTKETQYL. The CDR3 DNA sequence: TGTGCCACCAGCAGAGATCACCCAGGGACGAAAGAGACCCAGTACCTC.

This clonotype was counted ten times or more. The chain uses TRBV20-1 and TRBJ1-6, with 10 positions matching TRBD1. CDR1 and CDR2 from the germline V gene are DFQATT and SNEGSKA (reference sequence). The junction had 0 bases not matched to a gene; V was cut back by 5 bases and J by 5 bases. The CDR3 length is 13 residues. CDR3 sequence reads: CSAGQGDNSPLHF. The DNA for the CDR3 is TGCAGTGCTGGACAGGGGGATAATTCACCCCTCCACTTT.

In its sample, this clonotype was seen many times. The chain couples TRBV7-2 to TRBJ2-5, with D uncertain. Trimming took 2 bases from V and 2 from J, leaving 9 bases between them. CDR3 length: 14 amino acids. Germline V lookup: CDR1 SGHTA, CDR2 FQGNSA. CDR3 DNA: TGTGCCAGCAGCTTAAGGCGGAATCAAGAGACCCAGTACTTC. Residues: CASSLRRNQETQYF.